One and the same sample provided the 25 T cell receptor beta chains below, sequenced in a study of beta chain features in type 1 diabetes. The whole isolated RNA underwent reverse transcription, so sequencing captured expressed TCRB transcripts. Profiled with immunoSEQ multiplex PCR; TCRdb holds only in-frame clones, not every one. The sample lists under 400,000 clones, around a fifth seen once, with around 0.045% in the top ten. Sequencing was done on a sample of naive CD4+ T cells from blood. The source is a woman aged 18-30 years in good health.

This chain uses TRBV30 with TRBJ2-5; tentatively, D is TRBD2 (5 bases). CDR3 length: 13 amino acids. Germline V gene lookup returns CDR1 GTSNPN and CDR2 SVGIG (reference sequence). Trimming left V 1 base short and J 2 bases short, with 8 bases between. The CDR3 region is CAWSASWQETQYF. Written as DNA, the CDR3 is TGTGCCTGGAGTGCTAGCTGGCAAGAGACCCAGTACTTC.

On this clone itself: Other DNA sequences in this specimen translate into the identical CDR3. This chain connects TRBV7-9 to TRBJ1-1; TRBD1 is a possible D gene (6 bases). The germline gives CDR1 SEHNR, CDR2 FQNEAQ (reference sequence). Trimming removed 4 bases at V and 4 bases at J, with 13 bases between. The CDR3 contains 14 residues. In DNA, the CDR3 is TGTGCCAGCAGCTCTCCGGGAGGGGGCACTGAAGCTTTCTTT. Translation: CASSSPGGGTEAFF.

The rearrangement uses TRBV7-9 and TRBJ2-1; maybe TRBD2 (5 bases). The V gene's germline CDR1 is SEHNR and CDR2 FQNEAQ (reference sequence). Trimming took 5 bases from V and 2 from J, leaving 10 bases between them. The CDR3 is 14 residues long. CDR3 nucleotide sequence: TGTGCCAGCAGCCGTAGCGCAACCTACAATGAGCAGTTCTTC. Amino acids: CASSRSATYNEQFF. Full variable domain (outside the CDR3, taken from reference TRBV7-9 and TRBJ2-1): DTGVSQNPRHKITKRGQNVTFRCDPISEHNRLYWYRQTLGQGPEFLTYFQNEAQLEKSRLLSDRFSAERPKGSFSTLEIQRTEQGDSAMYLCASSRSATYNEQFFGPGTRLTVL.

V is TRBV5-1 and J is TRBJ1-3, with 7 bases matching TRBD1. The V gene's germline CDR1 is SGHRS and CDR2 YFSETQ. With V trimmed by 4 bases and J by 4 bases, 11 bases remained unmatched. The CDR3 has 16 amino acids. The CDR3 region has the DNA TGCGCCAGCAGCCCCAGACAGGGTACGGCCGGAAACACCATATATTTT. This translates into CASSPRQGTAGNTIYF.

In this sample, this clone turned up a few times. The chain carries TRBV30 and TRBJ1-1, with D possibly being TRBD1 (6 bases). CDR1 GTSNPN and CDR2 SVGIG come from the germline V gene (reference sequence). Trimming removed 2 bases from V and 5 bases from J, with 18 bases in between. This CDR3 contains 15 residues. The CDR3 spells CAWSYQGTVRTEAFF. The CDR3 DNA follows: TGTGCCTGGAGTTATCAGGGGACGGTCAGGACTGAAGCTTTCTTT. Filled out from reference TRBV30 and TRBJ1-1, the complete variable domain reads SQTIHQWPATLVQPVGSPLSLECTVEGTSNPNLYWYRQAAGRGLQLLFYSVGIGQISSEVPQNLSASRPQDRQFILSSKKLLLSDSGFYLCAWSYQGTVRTEAFFGQGTRLTVV.

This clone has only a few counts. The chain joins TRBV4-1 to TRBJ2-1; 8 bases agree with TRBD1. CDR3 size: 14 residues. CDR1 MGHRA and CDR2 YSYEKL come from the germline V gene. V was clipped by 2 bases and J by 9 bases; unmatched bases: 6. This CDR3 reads CASSQHQGAGEQFF. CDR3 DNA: TGCGCCAGCAGCCAACACCAGGGGGCGGGTGAGCAGTTCTTC.

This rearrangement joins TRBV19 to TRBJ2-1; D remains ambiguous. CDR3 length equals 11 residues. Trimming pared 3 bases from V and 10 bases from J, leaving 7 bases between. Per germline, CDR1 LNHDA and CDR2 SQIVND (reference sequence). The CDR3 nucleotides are TGTGCCAGTAGTATTGCGCACGAGCAGTTCTTC. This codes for CASSIAHEQFF.

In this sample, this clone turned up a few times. CDR3 region: CASSLLAGGSDTQYF. For the CDR3, the DNA is TGTGCCAGCAGCCTACTAGCGGGGGGTTCAGATACGCAGTATTTT. The gene calls are TRBV2 and TRBJ2-3; 12 bases align to TRBD2. The CDR3 totals 15 residues. The germline V gene encodes CDR1 SNHLY and CDR2 FYNNEI. J gave up 4 bases and V 6 bases, and 5 bases lay outside the gene matches.

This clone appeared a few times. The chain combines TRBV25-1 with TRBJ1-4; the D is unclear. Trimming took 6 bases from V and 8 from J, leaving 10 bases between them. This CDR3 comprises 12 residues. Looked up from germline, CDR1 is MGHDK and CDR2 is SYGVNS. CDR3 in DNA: TGTGCCAGCAGCGGGGTGGAGGAAAAACTGTTTTTT. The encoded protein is CASSGVEEKLFF.

CDR3 sequence reads: CASSSRTTGTQYF. CDR3 nucleotide sequence: TGTGCCAGCAGCTCCCGGACAACTGGAACGCAGTATTTT. This chain joins TRBV11-2 and TRBJ2-3, with a tentative D call TRBD1 (5 bases). The length of the CDR3 is 13 residues. Trimming removed 4 bases from V and 9 bases from J, with 14 bases in between. The germline V gene has CDR1 SGHAT and CDR2 FQNNGV.

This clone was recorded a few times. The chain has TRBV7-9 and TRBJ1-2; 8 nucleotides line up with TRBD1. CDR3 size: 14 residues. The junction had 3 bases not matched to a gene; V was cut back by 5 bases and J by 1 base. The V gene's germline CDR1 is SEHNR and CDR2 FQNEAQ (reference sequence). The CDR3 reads CASSRTGNNYGYTF. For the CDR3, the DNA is TGTGCCAGCAGCCGGACAGGGAATAACTATGGCTACACCTTC.

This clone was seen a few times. CDR3: CASSLAGGDEQFF. CDR3 coding DNA: TGTGCCAGCAGCTTAGCGGGAGGGGATGAGCAGTTCTTC. The chain recombines TRBV7-9 with TRBJ2-1, with 7 bases fitting TRBD2. CDR1 is SEHNR and CDR2 is FQNEAQ in the germline V gene (reference sequence). Trimming removed 0 bases from V and 8 bases from J; junction bases left unmatched: 1. The CDR3 consists of 13 residues.

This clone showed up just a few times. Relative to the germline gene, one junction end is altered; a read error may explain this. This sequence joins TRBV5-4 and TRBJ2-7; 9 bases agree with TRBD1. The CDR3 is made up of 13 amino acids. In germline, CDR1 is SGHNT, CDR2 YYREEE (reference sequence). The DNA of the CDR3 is TGTGCCAGCAGCGGGACAGGGAGTTACGGGCAGTACTTC. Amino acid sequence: CASSGTGSYGQYF.

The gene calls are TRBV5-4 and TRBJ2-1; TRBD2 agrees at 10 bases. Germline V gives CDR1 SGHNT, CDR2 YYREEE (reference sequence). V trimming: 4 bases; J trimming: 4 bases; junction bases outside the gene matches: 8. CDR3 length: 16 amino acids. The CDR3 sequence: CASSPMALAGYNEQFF. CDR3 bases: TGTGCCAGCAGCCCGATGGCACTAGCGGGGTACAATGAGCAGTTCTTC.

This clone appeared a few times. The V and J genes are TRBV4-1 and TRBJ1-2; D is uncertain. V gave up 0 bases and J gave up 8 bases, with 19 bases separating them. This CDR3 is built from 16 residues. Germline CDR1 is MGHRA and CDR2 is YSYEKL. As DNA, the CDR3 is TGCGCCAGCAGCCAAGAAACGAGATCCAGGTACTTGGGCTACACCTTC. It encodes CASSQETRSRYLGYTF.

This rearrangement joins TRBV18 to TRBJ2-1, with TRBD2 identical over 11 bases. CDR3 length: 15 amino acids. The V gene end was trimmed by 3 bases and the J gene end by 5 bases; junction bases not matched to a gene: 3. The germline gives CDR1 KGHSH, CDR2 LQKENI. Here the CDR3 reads CASSPTSGGHNEQFF. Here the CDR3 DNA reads TGTGCCAGCTCACCCACTAGCGGGGGCCACAATGAGCAGTTCTTC.

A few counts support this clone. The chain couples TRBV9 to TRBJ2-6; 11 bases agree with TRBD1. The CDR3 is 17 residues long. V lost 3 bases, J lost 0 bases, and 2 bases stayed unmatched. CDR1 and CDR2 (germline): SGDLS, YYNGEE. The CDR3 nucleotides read TGTGCCAGCAGCGGGGACAGGGGGAGCTCTGGGGCCAACGTCCTGACTTTC. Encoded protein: CASSGDRGSSGANVLTF. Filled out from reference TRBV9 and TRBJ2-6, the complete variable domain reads DSGVTQTPKHLITATGQRVTLRCSPRSGDLSVYWYQQSLDQGLQFLIQYYNGEERAKGNILERFSAQQFPDLHSELNLSSLELGDSALYFCASSGDRGSSGANVLTFGAGSRLTVL.

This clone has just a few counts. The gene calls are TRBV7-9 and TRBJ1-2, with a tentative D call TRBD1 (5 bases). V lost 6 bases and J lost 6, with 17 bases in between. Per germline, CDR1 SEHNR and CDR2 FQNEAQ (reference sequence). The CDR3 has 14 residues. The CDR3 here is CASSPQPGQNGYTF. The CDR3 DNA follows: TGTGCCAGCAGTCCCCAACCAGGGCAGAATGGCTACACCTTC.

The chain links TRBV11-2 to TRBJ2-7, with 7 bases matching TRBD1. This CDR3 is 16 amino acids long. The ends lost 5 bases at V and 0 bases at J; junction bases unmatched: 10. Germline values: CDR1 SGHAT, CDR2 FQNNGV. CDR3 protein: CASSPPGTASSYEQYF. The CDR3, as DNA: TGTGCCAGCAGCCCTCCCGGGACAGCGAGCTCCTACGAGCAGTACTTC.

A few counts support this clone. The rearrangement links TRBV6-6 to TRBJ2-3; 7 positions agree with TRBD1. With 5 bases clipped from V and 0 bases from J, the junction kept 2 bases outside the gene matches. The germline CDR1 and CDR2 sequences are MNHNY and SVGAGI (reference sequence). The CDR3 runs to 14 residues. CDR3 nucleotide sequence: TGTGCCAGCAGTAAGGGACAGAGCACAGATACGCAGTATTTT. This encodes CASSKGQSTDTQYF.

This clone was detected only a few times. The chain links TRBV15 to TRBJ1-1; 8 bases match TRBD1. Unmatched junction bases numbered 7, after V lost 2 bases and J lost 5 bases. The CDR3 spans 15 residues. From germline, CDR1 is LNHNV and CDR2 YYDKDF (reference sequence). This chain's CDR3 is CATSRMTGAGTEAFF. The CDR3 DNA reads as TGTGCCACCAGCAGAATGACAGGGGCAGGAACTGAAGCTTTCTTT.

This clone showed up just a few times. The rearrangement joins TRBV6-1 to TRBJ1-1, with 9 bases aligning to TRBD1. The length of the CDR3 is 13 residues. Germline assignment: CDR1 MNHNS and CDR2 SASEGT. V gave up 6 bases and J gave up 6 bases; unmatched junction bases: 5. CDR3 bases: TGTGCCAGCAGGTTACAGGGGGCCGCTGAAGCTTTCTTT. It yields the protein CASRLQGAAEAFF.

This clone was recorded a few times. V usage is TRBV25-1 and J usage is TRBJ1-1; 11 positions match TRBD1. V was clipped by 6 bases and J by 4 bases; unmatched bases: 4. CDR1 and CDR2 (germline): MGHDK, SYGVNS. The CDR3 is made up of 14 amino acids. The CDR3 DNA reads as TGTGCCAGCAGGCGGGACAGGGGGGTCACTGAAGCTTTCTTT. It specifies CASRRDRGVTEAFF.

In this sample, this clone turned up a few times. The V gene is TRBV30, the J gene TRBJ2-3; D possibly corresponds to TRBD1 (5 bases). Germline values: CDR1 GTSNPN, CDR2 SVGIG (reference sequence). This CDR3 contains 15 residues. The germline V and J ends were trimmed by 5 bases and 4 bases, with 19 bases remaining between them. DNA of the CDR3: TGTGCCTGGGCCTCCCCCGCGCAGACAGCAGATACGCAGTATTTT. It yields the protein CAWASPAQTADTQYF.

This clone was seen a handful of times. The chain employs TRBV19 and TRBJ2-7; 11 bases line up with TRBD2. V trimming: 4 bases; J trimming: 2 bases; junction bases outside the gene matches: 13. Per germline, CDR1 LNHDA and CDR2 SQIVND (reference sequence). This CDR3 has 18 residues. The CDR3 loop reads CASSTRLIAGGTTYEQYF. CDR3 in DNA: TGTGCCAGTAGTACCCGACTTATAGCGGGAGGGACTACCTACGAGCAGTACTTC.